This TCR beta chain was recovered during a study of T-cell reconstitution after alpha-beta-depleted transplantation in children. General study results and limits: High day-60 TCRbeta diversity in some patients came from surviving recipient T cells and thymic progenitors. Diversity and T-cell counts at one year after transplant derived mostly from new T cells.

Researchers prepared the TCRbeta library using unique molecular identifiers, the study reports. TCRdb re-called the PCR reads through MiXCR, storing one row per CDR3 protein. The sample shows about 420,000 distinct CDR3 sequences, 15% to 20% of them seen only once. This clonotype was seen a few times. Its antigen is still unknown. Sequencing was performed on PBMCs, mostly from graft donor cells, taken 360 days after TCRalphabeta/CD19-depleted stem cell transplant. The sequence was collected from a boy in the first two years of life who had a stem cell transplant for Wiskott-Aldrich syndrome, so the T cells may come from the graft donor.

In DNA, the CDR3 is TGTGCCAGCAGCCGACAGGGTCGACTAGCGGGGGCCTCCAATGAGCAGTTCTTC. Protein sequence: CASSRQGRLAGASNEQFF. The chain uses TRBV11-2 and TRBJ2-1, with 12 bases lining up with TRBD2. V lost 5 bases, J lost 6 bases, and 14 bases stayed unmatched. From germline, CDR1 is SGHAT and CDR2 FQNNGV. The CDR3 contains 18 residues.